This TCR beta chain was sequenced in a study of blood T cell repertoires in COVID-19. In this sample, this clone turned up once. Trimming removed 2 bases from V and 2 bases from J, with 12 bases in between. CDR1 is SGDLS and CDR2 is YYNGEE in the germline V gene. This CDR3 is built from 15 residues. Profiled with immunoSEQ multiplex PCR; TCRdb holds only in-frame clones, not every one. The repertoire holds about 120,000 clones, with 82% as singletons. The source is a man between 65 and 85 years old with active or convalescent COVID-19. This chain links TRBV9 with TRBJ2-3; D is ambiguous. Sequencing was carried out using peripheral blood. CDR3 amino acids: CASSVGSIYTDTQYF. CDR3 sequence (DNA): TGTGCCAGCAGCGTTGGTAGCATCTACACAGATACGCAGTATTTT. The full variable domain, completed using reference TRBV9 and TRBJ2-3, is DSGVTQTPKHLITATGQRVTLRCSPRSGDLSVYWYQQSLDQGLQFLIQYYNGEERAKGNILERFSAQQFPDLHSELNLSSLELGDSALYFCASSVGSIYTDTQYFGPGTRLTVL.